Below, 26 T cell receptor beta chains from the same sample are listed, as sequenced in a study of cytomegalovirus exposure and HLA in healthy donors. PCR used 60 Vbeta primers and 13 Jbeta primers. Only in-frame clones appear in the TCRdb table, and some are missing; sequencing was by immunoSEQ multiplex PCR. The sample records 100,000 to 150,000 clones, more than 80% being singletons. Sequenced input: PBMCs. The receptors were sampled from a man aged 25-40 years in good health and CMV-seropositive.

V is TRBV4-1 and J is TRBJ2-7; a weak D match, TRBD1 (5 bases). V was clipped by 2 bases and J by 7 bases, with 15 bases between them. The germline CDR1 and CDR2 sequences are MGHRA and YSYEKL. CDR3 length: 14 residues. The CDR3 DNA reads as TGCGCCAGCAGCCAAAGGGGTACGCGTGGGGAGCAGTACTTC. Translation gives CASSQRGTRGEQYF.

This sequence joins TRBV27 and TRBJ1-1; 8 bases agree with TRBD1. CDR1 is MNHEY and CDR2 is SMNVEV in the germline V gene (reference sequence). The trim removed 3 bases at V and 4 bases at J, leaving 4 bases unmatched. CDR3 length: 14 amino acids. In DNA, the CDR3 is TGTGCCAGCAGTTTTAACAGGGGGTCCACTGAAGCTTTCTTT. This translates into CASSFNRGSTEAFF.

This chain links TRBV7-3 with TRBJ2-1; 15 bases agree with TRBD2. There are 13 residues in the CDR3. CDR1 is SGHTA, CDR2 FQGTGA, per germline. V trimming: 6 bases; J trimming: 15 bases; junction bases outside the gene matches: 6. CDR3 in amino acids: CASSRTSGGALFF. The CDR3 DNA reads as TGTGCCAGCAGTCGGACTAGCGGGGGGGCCTTGTTCTTC.

This chain links TRBV2 with TRBJ1-4, with TRBD1 matching over 7 bases. The CDR3 has 14 residues. J was trimmed by 5 bases and V by 7 bases; bases with no gene match: 7. CDR1 is SNHLY and CDR2 is FYNNEI in the germline V gene. In nucleotides, the CDR3 is TGTGCCAGCACCGACAGGGAGATAAATGAAAAACTGTTTTTT. This gives the protein CASTDREINEKLFF.

The chain is built from TRBV9 and TRBJ2-2; D is undetermined. V was clipped by 1 base and J by 4 bases, with 5 bases between them. Germline assignment: CDR1 SGDLS and CDR2 YYNGEE. This CDR3 has 13 amino acids. CDR3 in amino acids: CASSVLFTGELFF. The CDR3 nucleotides are TGTGCCAGCAGCGTACTATTCACCGGGGAGCTGTTTTTT.

The chain recombines TRBV15 with TRBJ2-3; D gene unclear. Germline V CDR1 and CDR2: LNHNV, YYDKDF (reference sequence). The CDR3 is made up of 12 amino acids. With 1 base removed from V and 5 bases from J, the gap between germline ends came to 4 bases. The CDR3 nucleotides read TGTGCCACCAGCAGAGGTCGAGATACGCAGTATTTT. It yields the protein CATSRGRDTQYF.

The chain links TRBV28 to TRBJ2-3, with D hard to call. This CDR3 is built from 14 residues. Germline CDR1 and CDR2: MDHEN and SYDVKM. Trimming pared 4 bases from V and 0 bases from J, leaving 8 bases between. CDR3 protein: CASSSPFSTDTQYF. CDR3 DNA: TGTGCCAGCAGTTCCCCATTTAGCACAGATACGCAGTATTTT. Complete variable domain (other parts from reference TRBV28 and TRBJ2-3): DVKVTQSSRYLVKRTGEKVFLECVQDMDHENMFWYRQDPGLGLRLIYFSYDVKMKEKGDIPEGYSVSREKKERFSLILESASTNQTSMYLCASSSPFSTDTQYFGPGTRLTVL.

This clone was seen a handful of times. This chain links TRBV10-3 with TRBJ1-6; 8 nucleotides align to TRBD1. CDR1 and CDR2 (germline): ENHRY, SYGVKD. With V trimmed by 6 bases and J by 5 bases, 6 bases remained unmatched. CDR3 size: 15 residues. CDR3 region: CAIRKGQGNNSPLHF. CDR3 bases: TGTGCCATCAGAAAAGGACAGGGAAATAATTCACCCCTCCACTTT.

The CDR3 reads CASIPKSSYNSPLHF. The CDR3 DNA follows: TGTGCCAGCATTCCCAAGAGCTCCTATAATTCACCCCTCCACTTT. The chain couples TRBV2 to TRBJ1-6; D remains unclear. The CDR3 sequence is 15 residues long. From germline, CDR1 is SNHLY and CDR2 FYNNEI. V dropped 7 bases and J dropped 0 bases, with 10 bases sitting between them.

This clone was detected once. The chain employs TRBV4-1 and TRBJ2-4, with a possible D match to TRBD1 (5 bases). The germline V gene has CDR1 MGHRA and CDR2 YSYEKL. V lost 0 bases, J lost 0 bases, and 6 bases lay in between. CDR3 length: 15 amino acids. The CDR3 sequence is CASSQEDIAKNIQYF. CDR3 DNA: TGCGCCAGCAGCCAAGAGGACATAGCCAAAAACATTCAGTACTTC.

The chain has TRBV9 and TRBJ2-7; D is perhaps TRBD1 (5 bases). Trimming took 3 bases from V and 4 from J, leaving 17 bases between them. Germline V gives CDR1 SGDLS, CDR2 YYNGEE. This CDR3 spans 15 amino acids. Here the CDR3 DNA reads TGTGCCAGCAGCGGAGACAGCCATCCGTCATACGAGCAGTACTTC. Translation: CASSGDSHPSYEQYF.

The chain is built from TRBV5-1 and TRBJ1-1; D gene ambiguous. Germline V gene sequence: CDR1 SGHRS, CDR2 YFSETQ. Trimming shortened V by 6 bases and J by 4 bases, and 22 bases separated the two germline ends. This CDR3 is built from 16 residues. The CDR3 nucleotides are TGCGCCAGCACCACCGCACTGGGAGGAGGGAGCACTGAAGCTTTCTTT. As protein: CASTTALGGGSTEAFF.

The chain links TRBV13 to TRBJ1-5; D may be TRBD1 (6 bases). From germline, CDR1 is PRHDT and CDR2 FYEKMQ (reference sequence). V lost 3 bases and J lost 1, with 7 bases in between. This CDR3 comprises 14 residues. The DNA for the CDR3 is TGTGCCAGCAGCTTCAGGGGAAGCAATCAGCCCCAGCATTTT. Its translation: CASSFRGSNQPQHF.

The rearrangement joins TRBV2 to TRBJ2-7; perhaps TRBD1 as D (6 bases). The CDR3 has 12 amino acids. Germline lookup yields CDR1 SNHLY and CDR2 FYNNEI. Trimming took off 8 bases at V and 8 bases at J, with 16 bases between the two ends. The CDR3 sequence is CASVQGRAQQYF. The CDR3 DNA reads TGTGCCAGCGTACAGGGTCGGGCGCAGCAGTACTTC.

The chain combines TRBV5-5 with TRBJ2-1; D gene ambiguous. This CDR3 spans 11 amino acids. Between the trimmed V and J ends, which lost 1 base and 6 bases, there was a span of 2 bases. CDR1 and CDR2 from the germline V gene are SGHKS and YYEKEE (reference sequence). CDR3 nucleotide sequence: TGTGCCAGCAGCTTGCTCAATGAGCAGTTCTTC. It yields the protein CASSLLNEQFF.

V and J are TRBV4-1 and TRBJ2-1, with 11 positions matching TRBD2. This CDR3 comprises 16 residues. Per the germline V gene, CDR1 is MGHRA and CDR2 is YSYEKL. Trimming removed 0 bases from V and 4 bases from J; junction bases left unmatched: 2. CDR3 amino acids: CASSQDLAGGYNEQFF. CDR3 bases: TGCGCCAGCAGCCAAGACCTAGCGGGGGGTTACAATGAGCAGTTCTTC.

V is TRBV19 and J is TRBJ1-1; a weak D match, TRBD1 (5 bases). The germline V gene has CDR1 LNHDA and CDR2 SQIVND (reference sequence). The V and J ends lost 7 bases and 2 bases respectively, with 11 bases between them. CDR3 length: 13 residues. CDR3 protein: CASNRQGNTEAFF. The CDR3 coding sequence is TGTGCCAGTAATCGGCAGGGCAACACTGAAGCTTTCTTT. Looking up the rest from reference TRBV19 and TRBJ1-1 gives the full variable domain: DGGITQSPKYLFRKEGQNVTLSCEQNLNHDAMYWYRQDPGQGLRLIYYSQIVNDFQKGDIAEGYSVSREKKESFPLTVTSAQKNPTAFYLCASNRQGNTEAFFGQGTRLTVV.

This chain joins TRBV5-1 and TRBJ2-7; 7 bases align to TRBD1. Per the germline V gene, CDR1 is SGHRS and CDR2 is YFSETQ. The CDR3 spans 13 residues. V lost 3 bases, J lost 3 bases, and 3 bases stayed unmatched. The CDR3 DNA is TGCGCCAGCAGCTCATCAGGGGGCTACGAGCAGTACTTC. Amino acids: CASSSSGGYEQYF. The variable domain in full, completed from reference TRBV5-1 and TRBJ2-7, reads KAGVTQTPRYLIKTRGQQVTLSCSPISGHRSVSWYQQTPGQGLQFLFEYFSETQRNKGNFPGRFSGRQFSNSRSEMNVSTLELGDSALYLCASSSSGGYEQYFGPGTRLTVT.

The chain links TRBV5-5 to TRBJ1-1; D is possibly TRBD1 (6 bases). The germline V gene has CDR1 SGHKS and CDR2 YYEKEE (reference sequence). The V end lost 2 bases, the J end lost 4 bases, and 9 bases lay between the germline ends. CDR3 length: 13 amino acids. The CDR3 loop is CASSLGGGTEAFF. CDR3 nucleotide sequence: TGTGCCAGCAGCTTAGGGGGGGGCACTGAAGCTTTCTTT.

A remark on this clone: Other DNA sequences of this sample code for an identical CDR3. The J gene is TRBJ1-2, the V gene TRBV10-3; D may be TRBD1 (5 bases). The CDR3 contains 13 residues. The V end was cut by 5 bases, the J end by 2 bases, with 9 bases between. Germline V gene sequence: CDR1 ENHRY, CDR2 SYGVKD. The CDR3: CAISQTGNYGYTF. In DNA, the CDR3 is TGTGCCATCAGTCAAACAGGCAACTATGGCTACACCTTC.

The chain links TRBV25-1 to TRBJ1-5; weak D call: TRBD1 (5 bases). The V gene lost 3 bases and the J gene lost 5 bases, with 11 bases spanning the gap. The CDR3 runs 14 residues. Germline lookup yields CDR1 MGHDK and CDR2 SYGVNS. The CDR3, as DNA: TGTGCCAGCAGTGATGGGTCAGGGTATCAGCCCCAGCATTTT. Translated: CASSDGSGYQPQHF. The full variable domain, completed using reference TRBV25-1 and TRBJ1-5, is EADIYQTPRYLVIGTGKKITLECSQTMGHDKMYWYQQDPGMELHLIHYSYGVNSTEKGDLSSESTVSRIRTEHFPLTLESARPSHTSQYLCASSDGSGYQPQHFGDGTRLSIL.

The chain couples TRBV15 to TRBJ2-1; 10 bases match TRBD2. The J segment lost 4 bases and the V segment lost 1 base, leaving 4 bases of the junction unmatched. This CDR3 has 16 amino acids. CDR1 is LNHNV, CDR2 YYDKDF, per germline (reference sequence). CDR3 residues: CATSRVERGGYNEQFF. The CDR3 region has the DNA TGTGCCACCAGCAGAGTCGAGCGGGGGGGGTACAATGAGCAGTTCTTC.

V gene TRBV19 combines with J gene TRBJ1-1; 7 bases fit TRBD1. This CDR3 spans 14 amino acids. Looked up from germline, CDR1 is LNHDA and CDR2 is SQIVND (reference sequence). With V trimmed by 9 bases and J by 2 bases, 9 bases remained unmatched. Written as DNA, the CDR3 is TGTGCCAGCCAGGAAGGGACAGTTAACACTGAAGCTTTCTTT. This gives the protein CASQEGTVNTEAFF.

The rearrangement uses TRBV10-1 and TRBJ2-1, with 15 bases lining up with TRBD2. The CDR3 covers 17 residues. The V segment lost 4 bases and the J segment 8 bases; nucleotides outside the gene matches: 9. Germline V gene lookup returns CDR1 WNHNN and CDR2 SYGVQD (reference sequence). CDR3 sequence (DNA): TGCGCCAGCAGTGGACGGACTAGCGGGGGGGCCTGGGATGAGCAGTTCTTC. Amino acid sequence: CASSGRTSGGAWDEQFF.

The rearrangement uses TRBV27 and TRBJ2-4; 7 bases agree with TRBD2. The CDR3 is made up of 15 amino acids. Trimming removed 7 bases from V and 0 bases from J; junction bases left unmatched: 6. The germline gives CDR1 MNHEY, CDR2 SMNVEV (reference sequence). CDR3 nucleotides: TGTGCCAGCAAGAGCGGGGTTCTAGCCAAAAACATTCAGTACTTC. Translating it yields CASKSGVLAKNIQYF.

The chain recombines TRBV6-5 with TRBJ1-1; 7 bases line up with TRBD1. This CDR3 region has 15 residues. Germline V gives CDR1 MNHEY, CDR2 SVGAGI. After removal of 5 bases from V and 1 base from J, the junction contained 7 bases not matched to a gene. The CDR3 loop reads CASSRQGRGNTEAFF. The CDR3, as DNA: TGTGCCAGCAGTCGACAGGGCAGGGGGAACACTGAAGCTTTCTTT.